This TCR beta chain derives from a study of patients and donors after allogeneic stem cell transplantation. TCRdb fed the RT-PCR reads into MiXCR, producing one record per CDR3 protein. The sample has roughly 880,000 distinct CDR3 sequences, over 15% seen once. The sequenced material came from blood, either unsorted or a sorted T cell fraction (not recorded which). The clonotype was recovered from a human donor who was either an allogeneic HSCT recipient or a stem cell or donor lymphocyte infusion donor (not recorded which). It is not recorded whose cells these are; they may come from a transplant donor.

The CDR3 nucleotides read TGTGCCAGCAGCCCGGGACTCCAAGGCTACAATGAGCAGTTCTTC. Translated: CASSPGLQGYNEQFF. V is TRBV3-1 and J is TRBJ2-1; perhaps TRBD2 as D (6 bases). Germline V gene lookup returns CDR1 LGHDT and CDR2 YNNKEL (reference sequence). The CDR3 extends over 15 amino acids. V dropped 4 bases and J dropped 3 bases, with 13 bases sitting between them.